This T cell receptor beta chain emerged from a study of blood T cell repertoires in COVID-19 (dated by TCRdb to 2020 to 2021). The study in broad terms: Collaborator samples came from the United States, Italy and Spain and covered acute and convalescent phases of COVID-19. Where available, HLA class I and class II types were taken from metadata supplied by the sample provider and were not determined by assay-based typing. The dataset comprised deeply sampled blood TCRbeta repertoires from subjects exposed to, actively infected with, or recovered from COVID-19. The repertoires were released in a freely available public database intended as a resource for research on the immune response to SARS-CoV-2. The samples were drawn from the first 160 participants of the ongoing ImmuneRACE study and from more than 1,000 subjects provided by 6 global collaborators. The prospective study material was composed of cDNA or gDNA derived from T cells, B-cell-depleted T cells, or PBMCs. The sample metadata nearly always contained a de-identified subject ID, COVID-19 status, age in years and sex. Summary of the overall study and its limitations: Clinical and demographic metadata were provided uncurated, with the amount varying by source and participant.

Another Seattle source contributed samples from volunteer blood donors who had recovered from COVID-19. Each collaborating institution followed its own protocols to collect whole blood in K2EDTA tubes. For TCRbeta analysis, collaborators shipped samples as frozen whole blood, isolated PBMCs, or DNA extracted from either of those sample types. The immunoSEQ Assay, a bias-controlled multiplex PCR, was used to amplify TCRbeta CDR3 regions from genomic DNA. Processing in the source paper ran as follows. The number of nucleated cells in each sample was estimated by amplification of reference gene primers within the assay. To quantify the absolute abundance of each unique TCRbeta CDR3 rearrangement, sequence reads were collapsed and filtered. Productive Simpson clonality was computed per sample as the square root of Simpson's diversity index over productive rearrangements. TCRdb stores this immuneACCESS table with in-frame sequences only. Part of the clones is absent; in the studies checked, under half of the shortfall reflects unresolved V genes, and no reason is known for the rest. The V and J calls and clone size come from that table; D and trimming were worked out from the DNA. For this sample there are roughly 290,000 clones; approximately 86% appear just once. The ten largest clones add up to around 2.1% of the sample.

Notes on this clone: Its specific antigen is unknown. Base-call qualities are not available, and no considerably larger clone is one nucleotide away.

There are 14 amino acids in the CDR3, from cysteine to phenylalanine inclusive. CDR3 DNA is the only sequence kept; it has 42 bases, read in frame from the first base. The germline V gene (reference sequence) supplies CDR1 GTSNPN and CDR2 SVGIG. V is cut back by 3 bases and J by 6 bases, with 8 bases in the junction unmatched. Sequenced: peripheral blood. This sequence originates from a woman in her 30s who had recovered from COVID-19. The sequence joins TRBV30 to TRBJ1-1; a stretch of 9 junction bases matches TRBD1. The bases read TGTGCCTGGAGGATCCTGGACAGGGGCCCTGAAGCTTTCTTT. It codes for CAWRILDRGPEAFF.